A selection of T cell receptor beta chains follows, all from one sample in a study of T cell responses to AZD1222 COVID-19 vaccine. This table comes from immunoSEQ multiplex PCR, and its TCRdb copy is limited to in-frame clones, with some not included. The table has around 200,000 clones, about 86% seen once. The material sequenced was peripheral blood, taken on day 0 of AZD1222 vaccination. The receptors originated from an adult in good health. Both conserved end residues are part of each CDR3. A D gene is named only where the DNA matches it firmly. A clone size is listed for some rows: how often the clone was seen (once, few, many), or a class if it is expanded.

j_gene,d_gene,abundance,v_gene,CDR3aa,CDR3nt
TRBJ2-7,TRBD2,few,TRBV27,CASRRPAGGITYEQYF,TGTGCCAGCCGCCGCCCAGCGGGGGGCATAACCTACGAGCAGTACTTC
TRBJ2-3,NA,NA,TRBV9,CASSVGTLDLLNTQYF,TGTGCCAGCAGCGTAGGGACTTTGGACTTATTGAATACGCAGTATTTT
TRBJ1-1,NA,NA,TRBV5-1,CASSRGSDTEAFF,TGCGCCAGCAGCAGGGGATCGGACACTGAAGCTTTCTTT
TRBJ1-5,NA,NA,TRBV30,CAWSHGQRNQPQHF,TGTGCCTGGAGTCACGGACAACGCAATCAGCCCCAGCATTTT
TRBJ1-5,NA,NA,TRBV30,CAWSVSSGVNQPQHF,TGTGCCTGGAGTGTAAGTTCGGGTGTCAATCAGCCCCAGCATTTT
TRBJ2-1,TRBD2,NA,TRBV9,CASSVEGLAGGVNEQFF,TGTGCCAGCAGCGTAGAGGGTCTAGCGGGAGGGGTGAATGAGCAGTTCTTC
TRBJ1-2,NA,NA,TRBV3-1/TRBV3-2,CASNRQSRHVANYGYTF,TGTGCCAGCAACCGACAGTCCCGACACGTAGCTAACTATGGCTACACCTTC
TRBJ2-3,TRBD1,NA,TRBV20-1,CSVIDRGWGDTQYF,TGCAGTGTTATTGACAGGGGGTGGGGAGATACGCAGTATTTT
TRBJ2-3,NA,NA,TRBV29-1,CSVSQGTDTQYF,TGCAGCGTCTCCCAGGGCACAGATACGCAGTATTTT
TRBJ2-2,TRBD1,NA,TRBV25-1,CASSEGQRGLFF,TGTGCCAGCAGTGAGGGACAGAGGGGGCTGTTTTTT
TRBJ1-6,NA,NA,TRBV9,CASSGDLESYNSPLHF,TGTGCCAGCAGCGGCGATTTGGAATCCTATAATTCACCCCTCCACTTT
TRBJ1-5,NA,few,TRBV4-1,CASSQASPKDRELSNQPQHF,TGCGCCAGCAGCCAAGCTTCCCCCAAGGACAGAGAATTAAGCAATCAGCCCCAGCATTTT
TRBJ1-2,NA,NA,TRBV5-1,CASSPSQGIGYTF,TGCGCCAGCAGCCCCTCCCAGGGAATTGGCTACACCTTC
TRBJ1-6,TRBD1,once,TRBV6-2/TRBV6-3,CASSMRQGSVGNSPLHF,TGTGCCAGCAGTATGAGACAGGGATCCGTCGGTAATTCACCCCTCCACTTT
TRBJ2-7,NA,NA,TRBV5-5,CASSLDATGAYEQYF,TGTGCCAGCAGCTTGGATGCTACAGGAGCCTACGAGCAGTACTTC
TRBJ2-1,TRBD2,NA,TRBV6-5,CASDKRGLGEQFF,TGTGCCAGCGATAAGCGGGGGCTGGGTGAGCAGTTCTTC
TRBJ2-3,NA,NA,TRBV29-1,CSVAPPVTDTQYF,TGCAGCGTTGCCCCACCGGTCACAGATACGCAGTATTTT
TRBJ2-3,NA,NA,TRBV21-1,CASKSPERLYF,TGTGCCAGCAAGTCCCCCGAACGCCTGTATTTT
TRBJ2-2,TRBD1,NA,TRBV6-5,CASTRTGGWGELFF,TGTGCCAGCACCCGGACAGGGGGCTGGGGGGAGCTGTTTTTT
TRBJ1-5,NA,NA,TRBV28,CASSFRVQPQHF,TGTGCCAGCAGTTTCAGGGTTCAGCCCCAGCATTTT
TRBJ2-2,TRBD2,NA,TRBV24-1,CATSDLAWEGPNTGELFF,TGTGCCACCAGTGATTTGGCGTGGGAGGGCCCGAACACCGGGGAGCTGTTTTTT
TRBJ2-7,NA,few,TRBV6-2/TRBV6-3,CASSYSTGVNFYEQYF,TGTGCCAGCAGTTACTCGACCGGGGTAAACTTCTACGAGCAGTACTTC
TRBJ2-1,NA,NA,TRBV7-2,CASSTTKLPYNEQFF,TGTGCCAGCAGCACAACAAAACTCCCATACAATGAGCAGTTCTTC
TRBJ2-1,NA,NA,TRBV7-3,CASSFPGERGYTEQFF,TGTGCCAGCAGCTTCCCAGGGGAGCGGGGCTACACTGAGCAGTTCTTC
TRBJ1-1,TRBD1,NA,TRBV18,CASSATGTGGFLGAFF,TGTGCCAGCTCAGCGACCGGGACAGGGGGCTTCTTGGGAGCTTTCTTT
TRBJ1-1,NA,NA,TRBV5-4,CASHSGSLTEAFF,TGTGCCAGCCATAGTGGATCCCTCACTGAAGCTTTCTTT
TRBJ2-7,NA,NA,TRBV7-9,CASSPGDLSYEQYF,TGTGCCAGCAGCCCCGGGGACCTCTCCTACGAGCAGTACTTC
TRBJ2-5,TRBD2,NA,TRBV4-2,CASSQDRQRGGQNSKTQYF,TGTGCCAGCAGCCAAGATCGGCAGCGGGGGGGCCAGAATTCAAAGACCCAGTACTTC
TRBJ2-1,TRBD2,NA,TRBV28,CASSSGTSGSYNEQFF,TGTGCCAGCAGCTCCGGGACTAGCGGCTCCTACAATGAGCAGTTCTTC